This T cell receptor (beta chain) was found in a study of blood T cell repertoires in COVID-19. Turning to the study itself: Sources were T cells, B-cell-depleted T cells, or PBMCs; the material itself was cDNA or gDNA.

Original processing methods: Amplification from reference gene primers served as the basis for estimated nucleated cell counts. Data came from immunoSEQ multiplex PCR; TCRdb stores just in-frame clones and leaves some out. The D gene and trimming were derived from the DNA, and the V and J assignments and clone size from that table. The repertoire holds about 160,000 clones, around 80% seen once, with 9.1% in the top ten. The source of this sequence is a woman older than 75 with active or convalescent COVID-19. The material sequenced was peripheral blood.

The CDR3 DNA follows: TGTGCCAGCTCACTCCTGGACAGGGGGCGCCGCGATGGCTACACCTTC. Translating gives CASSLLDRGRRDGYTF. V is TRBV18 and J is TRBJ1-2; 11 nucleotides align to TRBD1. CDR1 and CDR2 from the germline V gene are KGHSH and LQKENI. Germline trimming cut 4 bases from V and 6 bases from J; bases unmatched to any gene: 10. CDR3 size: 16 residues.